The rows below give T cell receptor beta chains drawn from one sample of a study of T cells in Graves' hyperthyroidism and ophthalmopathy. TCRdb re-analysed the multiplex PCR reads in MiXCR, keeping a single row per CDR3 protein. Among 500,000 to 700,000 distinct CDR3 sequences listed, around 15% were seen once. Sequencing was performed on blood. Source of these receptors: a woman aged 18-29 years with Graves' hyperthyroidism. Both conserved end residues are part of each CDR3. The order of the fields is D gene, V gene, J gene, clone size, CDR3 protein, CDR3 DNA. The D gene is left open where the match is weak. Only part of the rows carry a size: once, few, many, or a class if the clone is expanded.

>.|TRBV10-2|TRBJ2-7|.
CASEGMEGAYEQYF
TGCGCCAGCGAGGGAATGGAGGGGGCCTACGAGCAGTACTTC
>.|TRBV5-6|TRBJ1-3|.
CASGRPGATGNTIYF
TGTGCCAGCGGCCGTCCGGGGGCGACTGGAAACACCATATATTTT
>TRBD1|TRBV19|TRBJ1-5|many
CASTRQGGQPQHF
TGTGCCAGTACCCGACAGGGAGGCCAGCCCCAGCATTTT
>TRBD1|TRBV19|TRBJ2-2|.
CASSITGGTGELFF
TGTGCCAGTAGTATTACAGGGGGCACCGGGGAGCTGTTTTTT
>.|TRBV5-1|TRBJ2-7|many
CASSFSISYEQYF
TGCGCCAGCAGCTTTTCCATCTCCTACGAGCAGTACTTC
>TRBD2|TRBV29-1|TRBJ2-3|.
CSVEEILAATDTQYF
TGCAGCGTTGAAGAAATTCTAGCGGCCACAGATACGCAGTATTTT
>.|TRBV11-1|TRBJ2-1|many
CASSLRVGTDNEQFF
TGTGCCAGCAGCTTACGAGTCGGCACGGACAATGAGCAGTTCTTC
>.|TRBV7-2|TRBJ2-7|few
CASSSGRVTYEQYF
TGTGCCAGCAGCTCCGGACGGGTTACCTACGAGCAGTACTTC
>.|TRBV12-3/TRBV12-4|TRBJ2-5|many
CATKRTDKETQYF
TGTGCCACTAAGCGGACAGACAAAGAGACCCAGTACTTC
>.|TRBV7-9|TRBJ2-7|.
CASSRAGNEQYF
TGTGCCAGCAGCCGTGCGGGGAACGAGCAGTACTTC
>.|TRBV5-6|TRBJ2-7|.
CASSLLLETGGERSYEQYF
TGTGCCAGCAGCTTGTTGTTGGAGACCGGCGGGGAGCGCTCCTACGAGCAGTACTTC
>.|TRBV6-2/TRBV6-3|TRBJ2-1|many
CASSYRSVSYNEQFF
TGTGCCAGCAGTTACCGTAGCGTGTCCTACAATGAGCAGTTCTTC
>TRBD2|TRBV5-5|TRBJ2-1|many
CASSSPGLAGSFAYNEQFF
TGTGCCAGCAGCTCACCGGGACTAGCGGGAAGTTTTGCCTACAATGAGCAGTTCTTC
>TRBD1|TRBV28|TRBJ1-2|many
CASSLFLGQLTNYGYTF
TGTGCCAGCAGTTTATTTCTGGGACAGCTAACTAACTATGGCTACACCTTC
>.|TRBV24-1|TRBJ1-1|few
CATSERGGGTEAFF
TGTGCCACCAGTGAGAGGGGAGGAGGTACTGAAGCTTTCTTT
>.|TRBV7-2|TRBJ2-5|.
CASSSGQPGRGAQYF
TGTGCCAGCAGCTCGGGACAGCCCGGCCGGGGGGCCCAGTACTTC
>.|TRBV12-3/TRBV12-4|TRBJ2-4|few
CASSSQGTLGIQYF
TGTGCCAGCAGTTCTCAGGGGACGTTGGGCATTCAGTACTTC
>TRBD1|TRBV24-1|TRBJ1-2|many
CATSDTGVRYGYTF
TGTGCCACCAGTGACACAGGGGTCCGCTATGGCTACACCTTC
>.|TRBV20-1|TRBJ1-4|.
CSARPQGIWEKLFF
TGCAGTGCTAGGCCCCAGGGGATTTGGGAAAAACTGTTTTTT
>.|TRBV12-3/TRBV12-4|TRBJ1-1|few
CASRLGLRRTTEAFF
TGTGCCAGCAGGCTGGGTCTACGGAGGACCACTGAAGCTTTCTTT
>TRBD1|TRBV7-8|TRBJ2-2|.
CASSPPGQGATGELFF
TGTGCCAGCAGCCCCCCCGGACAGGGGGCCACCGGGGAGCTGTTTTTT
>TRBD2|TRBV5-1|TRBJ2-1|many
CASSLVGTSGIGEQFF
TGCGCCAGCAGCTTGGTAGGGACTAGCGGGATAGGCGAGCAGTTCTTC